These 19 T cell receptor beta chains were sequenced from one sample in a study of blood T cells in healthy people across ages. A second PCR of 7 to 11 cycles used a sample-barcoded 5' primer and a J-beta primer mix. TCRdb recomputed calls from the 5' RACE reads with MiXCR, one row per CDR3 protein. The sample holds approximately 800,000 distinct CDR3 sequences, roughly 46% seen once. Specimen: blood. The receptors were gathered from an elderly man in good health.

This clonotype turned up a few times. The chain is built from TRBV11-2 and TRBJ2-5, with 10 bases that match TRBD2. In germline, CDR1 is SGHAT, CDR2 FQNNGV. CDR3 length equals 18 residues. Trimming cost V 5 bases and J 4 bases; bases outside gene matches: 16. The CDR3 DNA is TGTGCCAGCAGCAGCAGAGCGGGAGGGCCCTTAGGTGTAGAGACCCAGTACTTC. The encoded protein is CASSSRAGGPLGVETQYF.

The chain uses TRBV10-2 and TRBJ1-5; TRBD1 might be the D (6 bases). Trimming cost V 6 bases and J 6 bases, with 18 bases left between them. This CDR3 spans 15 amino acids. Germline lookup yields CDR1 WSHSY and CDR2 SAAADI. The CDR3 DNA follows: TGCGCCAGCAGCGGAACTACAGGGCTGGGTCAGCCCCAGCATTTT. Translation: CASSGTTGLGQPQHF.

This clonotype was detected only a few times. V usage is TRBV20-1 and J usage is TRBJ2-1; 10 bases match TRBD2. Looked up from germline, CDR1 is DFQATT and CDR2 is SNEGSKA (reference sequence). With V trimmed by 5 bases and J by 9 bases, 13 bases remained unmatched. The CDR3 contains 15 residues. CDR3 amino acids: CSASQPSGSWSEQFF. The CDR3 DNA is TGCAGTGCTTCTCAGCCTAGCGGGAGTTGGTCTGAGCAGTTCTTC.

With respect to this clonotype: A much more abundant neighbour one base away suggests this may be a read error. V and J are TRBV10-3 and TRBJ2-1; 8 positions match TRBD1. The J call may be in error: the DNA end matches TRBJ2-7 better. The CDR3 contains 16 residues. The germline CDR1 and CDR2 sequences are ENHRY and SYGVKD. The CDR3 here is CAISEDRTGPYNEQYF. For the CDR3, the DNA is TGTGCCATCAGTGAAGACCGGACAGGGCCCTACAATGAGCAGTACTTC.

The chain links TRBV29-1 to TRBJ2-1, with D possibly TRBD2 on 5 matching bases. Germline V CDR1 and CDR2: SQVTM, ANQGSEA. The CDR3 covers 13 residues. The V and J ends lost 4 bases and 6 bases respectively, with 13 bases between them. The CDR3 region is CSVGVSGGNEQFF. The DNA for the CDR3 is TGCAGCGTTGGTGTTAGTGGAGGCAATGAGCAGTTCTTC.

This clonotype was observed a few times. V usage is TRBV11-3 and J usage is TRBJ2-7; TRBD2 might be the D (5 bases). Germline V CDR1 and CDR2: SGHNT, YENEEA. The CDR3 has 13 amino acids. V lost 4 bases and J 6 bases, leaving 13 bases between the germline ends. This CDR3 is CASSSGQRVEQYF. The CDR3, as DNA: TGTGCCAGCAGCTCTGGTCAGAGGGTCGAGCAGTACTTC.

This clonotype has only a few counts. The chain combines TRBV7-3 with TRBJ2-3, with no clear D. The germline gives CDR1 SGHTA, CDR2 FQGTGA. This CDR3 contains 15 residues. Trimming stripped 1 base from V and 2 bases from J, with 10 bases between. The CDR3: CASSLMVGNTDTQYF. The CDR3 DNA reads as TGTGCCAGCAGCTTAATGGTGGGAAACACAGATACGCAGTATTTT.

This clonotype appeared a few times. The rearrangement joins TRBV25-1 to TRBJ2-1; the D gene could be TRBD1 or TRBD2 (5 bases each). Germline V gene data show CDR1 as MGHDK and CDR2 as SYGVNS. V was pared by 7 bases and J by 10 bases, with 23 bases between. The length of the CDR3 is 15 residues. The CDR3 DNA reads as TGTGCCAGCACCGAAGGTCCGGGGACCCTTAAAGAGCAGTTCTTC. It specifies CASTEGPGTLKEQFF.

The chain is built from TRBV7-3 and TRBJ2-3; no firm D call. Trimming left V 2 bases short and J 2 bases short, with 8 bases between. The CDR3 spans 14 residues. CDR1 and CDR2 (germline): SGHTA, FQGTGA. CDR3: CASSLPGLTDTQYF. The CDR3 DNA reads TGTGCCAGCAGCTTACCCGGGCTCACAGATACGCAGTATTTT.

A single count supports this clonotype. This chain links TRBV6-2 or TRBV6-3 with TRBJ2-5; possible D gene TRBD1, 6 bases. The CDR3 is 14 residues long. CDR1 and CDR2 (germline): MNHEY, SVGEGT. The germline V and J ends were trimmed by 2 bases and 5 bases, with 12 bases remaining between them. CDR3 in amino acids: CASSYNGGPETQYF. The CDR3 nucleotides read TGTGCCAGCAGTTACAATGGGGGCCCCGAGACCCAGTACTTC.

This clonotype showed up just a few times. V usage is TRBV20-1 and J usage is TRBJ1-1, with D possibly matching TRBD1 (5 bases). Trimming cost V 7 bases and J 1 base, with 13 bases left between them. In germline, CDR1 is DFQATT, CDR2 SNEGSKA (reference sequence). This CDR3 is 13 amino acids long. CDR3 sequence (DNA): TGCAGTGTTATGGGGACGGCGAACACTGAAGCTTTCTTT. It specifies CSVMGTANTEAFF.

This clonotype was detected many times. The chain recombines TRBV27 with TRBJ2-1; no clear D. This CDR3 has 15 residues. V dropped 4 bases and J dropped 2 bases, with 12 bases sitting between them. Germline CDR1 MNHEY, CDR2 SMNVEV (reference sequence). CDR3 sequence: CASSSATPPYNEQFF. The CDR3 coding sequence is TGTGCCAGCAGTTCAGCGACTCCCCCCTACAATGAGCAGTTCTTC.

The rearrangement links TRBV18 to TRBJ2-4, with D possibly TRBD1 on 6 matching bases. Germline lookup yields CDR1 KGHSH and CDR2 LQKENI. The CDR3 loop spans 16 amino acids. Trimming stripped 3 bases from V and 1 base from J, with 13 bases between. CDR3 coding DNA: TGTGCCAGCTCACCGGGGACAAGGAAGGCCAAAAACATTCAGTACTTC. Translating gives CASSPGTRKAKNIQYF.

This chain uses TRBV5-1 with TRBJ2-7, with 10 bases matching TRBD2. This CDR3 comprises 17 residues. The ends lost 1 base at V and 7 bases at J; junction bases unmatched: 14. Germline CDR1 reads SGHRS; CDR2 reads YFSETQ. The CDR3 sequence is CASSLILFTSGISEQYF. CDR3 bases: TGCGCCAGCAGCTTGATCTTGTTTACTAGCGGGATTTCTGAGCAGTACTTC.

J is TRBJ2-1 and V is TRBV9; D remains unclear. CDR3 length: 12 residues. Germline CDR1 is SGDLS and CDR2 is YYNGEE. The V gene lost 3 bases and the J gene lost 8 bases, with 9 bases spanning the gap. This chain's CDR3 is CASSGNFDEQFF. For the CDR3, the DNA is TGTGCCAGCAGCGGGAATTTCGATGAGCAGTTCTTC.

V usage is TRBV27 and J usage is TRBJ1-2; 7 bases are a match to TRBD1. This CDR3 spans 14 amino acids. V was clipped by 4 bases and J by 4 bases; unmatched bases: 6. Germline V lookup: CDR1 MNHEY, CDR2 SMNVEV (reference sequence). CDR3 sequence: CASSYGGQPYGYTF. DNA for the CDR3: TGTGCCAGCAGTTACGGGGGACAGCCCTATGGCTACACCTTC.

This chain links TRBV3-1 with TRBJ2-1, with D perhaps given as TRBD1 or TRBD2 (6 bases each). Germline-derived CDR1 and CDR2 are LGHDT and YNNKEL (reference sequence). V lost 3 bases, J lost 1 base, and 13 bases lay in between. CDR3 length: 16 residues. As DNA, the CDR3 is TGTGCCAGCAGCCATCATCGGGGGCATTCCTACAATGAGCAGTTCTTC. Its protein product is CASSHHRGHSYNEQFF.

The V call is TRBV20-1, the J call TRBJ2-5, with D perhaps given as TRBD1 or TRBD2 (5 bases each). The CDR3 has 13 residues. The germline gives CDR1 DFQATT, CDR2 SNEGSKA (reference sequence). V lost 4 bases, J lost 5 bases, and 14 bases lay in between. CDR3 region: CSAISGTRETQYF. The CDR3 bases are TGCAGTGCTATATCCGGGACCCGGGAGACCCAGTACTTC.

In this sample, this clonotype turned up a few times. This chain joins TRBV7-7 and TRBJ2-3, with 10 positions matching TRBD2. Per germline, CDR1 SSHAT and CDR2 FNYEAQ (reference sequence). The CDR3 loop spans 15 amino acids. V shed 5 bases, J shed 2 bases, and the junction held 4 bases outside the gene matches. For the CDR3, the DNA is TGTGCCAGCAGCCCAGGACTAGCGGTCACAGATACGCAGTATTTT. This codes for CASSPGLAVTDTQYF.